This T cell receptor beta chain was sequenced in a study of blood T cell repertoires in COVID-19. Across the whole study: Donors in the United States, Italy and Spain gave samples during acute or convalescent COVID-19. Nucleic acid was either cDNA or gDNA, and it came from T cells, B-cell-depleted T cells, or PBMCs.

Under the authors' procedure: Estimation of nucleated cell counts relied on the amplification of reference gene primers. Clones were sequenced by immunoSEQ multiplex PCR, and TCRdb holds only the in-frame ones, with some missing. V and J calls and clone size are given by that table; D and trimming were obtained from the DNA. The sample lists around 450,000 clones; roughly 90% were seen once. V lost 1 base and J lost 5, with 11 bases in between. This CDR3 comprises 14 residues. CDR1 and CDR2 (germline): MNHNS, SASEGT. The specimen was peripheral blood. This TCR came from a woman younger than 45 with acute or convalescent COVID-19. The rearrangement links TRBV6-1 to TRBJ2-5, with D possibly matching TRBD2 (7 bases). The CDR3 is CASSEGGGRETQYF. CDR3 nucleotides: TGTGCCAGCAGTGAAGGGGGGGGCCGGGAGACCCAGTACTTC.